The 16 T cell receptor beta chains below were found in one sample sequenced in a study of blood T cell repertoires in COVID-19. The data were produced by immunoSEQ multiplex PCR, yet TCRdb's version contains in-frame clones alone and is incomplete. This sample has over 85,000 clones; around 86% occur once, and the top ten carry roughly 2.2%. Sample: peripheral blood. The source is a woman in her 70s with acute or convalescent COVID-19.

This CDR3 is CASSTDRAEPLHF. CDR3 DNA: TGCGCCAGCAGTACCGACAGGGCAGAACCCCTCCACTTT. V gene TRBV5-1 combines with J gene TRBJ1-6; the match to TRBD1 covers 7 bases. There are 13 residues in the CDR3. The V and J ends lost 5 bases and 12 bases, in that order; junction bases with no gene match: 8. Germline V gene sequence: CDR1 SGHRS, CDR2 YFSETQ.

The CDR3, as DNA: TGTGCCAGCCGAAACGGACAGGGTAATCAGCCCCAGCATTTT. Translated: CASRNGQGNQPQHF. The chain joins TRBV28 to TRBJ1-5; 8 bases match TRBD1. Germline V gives CDR1 MDHEN, CDR2 SYDVKM. The V segment lost 8 bases and the J segment 4 bases; nucleotides outside the gene matches: 7. This CDR3 is built from 14 residues.

This clone was counted between two and nine times. The gene calls are TRBV18 and TRBJ2-2; tentative D call: TRBD2 (6 bases). This CDR3 is 18 amino acids long. V was trimmed by 3 bases and J by 2 bases, leaving 19 bases between them. In germline, CDR1 is KGHSH, CDR2 LQKENI. The CDR3 protein is CASSPRGITITNTGELFF. Written as DNA, the CDR3 is TGTGCCAGCTCACCTCGGGGGATTACCATAACCAACACCGGGGAGCTGTTTTTT.

The rearrangement uses TRBV5-1 and TRBJ2-2, with D possibly matching TRBD1 (5 bases). CDR1 is SGHRS and CDR2 is YFSETQ in the germline V gene. The CDR3 is made up of 15 amino acids. V was shortened by 4 bases and J by 3 bases, with 13 bases between the two germline ends. In nucleotides, the CDR3 is TGCGCCAGCAGCGATGGGGCAGGGTACACCGGGGAGCTGTTTTTT. Its protein is CASSDGAGYTGELFF.

The chain is built from TRBV6-5 and TRBJ2-1, with 7 bases that match TRBD1. The CDR3 runs 15 residues. Germline values: CDR1 MNHEY, CDR2 SVGAGI. The J segment lost 9 bases and the V segment lost 4 bases, leaving 12 bases of the junction unmatched. CDR3 nucleotides: TGTGCCAGCAGTTCTCCACCACAGGGGTACGGTGAGCAGTTCTTC. Amino acids: CASSSPPQGYGEQFF.

The chain links TRBV7-8 to TRBJ1-1; 7 nucleotides agree with TRBD1. V shed 1 base and J 5 bases; nucleotides not matched to a gene: 4. CDR3 length: 14 residues. Germline V gives CDR1 SGHVS, CDR2 FQNEAQ. The CDR3 is CASSLGTGPTEAFF. DNA of the CDR3: TGTGCCAGCAGCTTAGGGACAGGTCCAACTGAAGCTTTCTTT.

The chain is built from TRBV20-1 and TRBJ2-5; no clear D. Trimming took off 2 bases at V and 4 bases at J, with 5 bases between the two ends. Germline V gene sequence: CDR1 DFQATT, CDR2 SNEGSKA (reference sequence). The CDR3 is made up of 11 amino acids. The CDR3 coding sequence is TGCAGTGCTAGAAATCTAGAGACCCAGTACTTC. Encoded protein: CSARNLETQYF.

This clone was seen only once. The chain recombines TRBV29-1 with TRBJ1-4; unclear D gene. The CDR3 has 13 residues. Germline CDR1 is SQVTM and CDR2 is ANQGSEA. Trimming stripped 5 bases from V and 7 bases from J, with 14 bases between. This chain's CDR3 is CSVNIPGGEKLFF. The CDR3 DNA reads as TGCAGCGTTAACATACCGGGTGGTGAAAAACTGTTTTTT. Full variable domain (remainder filled in from reference TRBV29-1 and TRBJ1-4): SAVISQKPSRDICQRGTSLTIQCQVDSQVTMMFWYRQQPGQSLTLIATANQGSEATYESGFVIDKFPISRPNLTFSTLTVSNMSPEDSSIYLCSVNIPGGEKLFFGSGTQLSVL.

The rearrangement links TRBV11-3 to TRBJ1-1; 7 bases match TRBD1. CDR1 SGHNT and CDR2 YENEEA come from the germline V gene. The trim removed 2 bases at V and 5 bases at J, leaving 5 bases unmatched. The length of the CDR3 is 14 residues. This chain's CDR3 is CASSLRTGGTEAFF. The CDR3, as DNA: TGTGCCAGCAGCTTAAGGACAGGAGGTACTGAAGCTTTCTTT.

The CDR3 sequence: CASSVRDSANTGELFF. CDR3 nucleotides: TGTGCCAGCAGCGTCCGGGACAGCGCGAACACCGGGGAGCTGTTTTTT. This chain joins TRBV9 and TRBJ2-2, with 7 bases that match TRBD1. Germline CDR1 SGDLS, CDR2 YYNGEE. J was trimmed by 0 bases and V by 2 bases; bases with no gene match: 4. CDR3 length equals 16 residues.

This clone was counted only a few times. V and J are TRBV25-1 and TRBJ2-7, with D unresolved. The CDR3 is 14 residues long. The V end lost 2 bases, the J end lost 1 base, and 9 bases lay between the germline ends. CDR1 is MGHDK, CDR2 SYGVNS, per germline. CDR3 sequence reads: CASSEPSTSYEQYF. In nucleotides, the CDR3 is TGTGCCAGCAGTGAACCGTCCACATCCTACGAGCAGTACTTC.

The chain carries TRBV12-3 or TRBV12-4 and TRBJ1-1; D is unresolved. The CDR3 has 13 residues. V was clipped by 0 bases and J by 9 bases, with 11 bases between them. For the CDR3, the DNA is TGTGCCAGCAGTTTAGCCGGGAAGGTTCAAGCTTTCTTT. It encodes CASSLAGKVQAFF.

The DNA of the CDR3 is TGCAGTGCCCGTTCACTAGGCGAGCAGTACTTC. It translates to CSARSLGEQYF. The V call is TRBV20-1, the J call TRBJ2-7; TRBD2 is a possible D gene (5 bases). Trimming shortened V by 6 bases and J by 6 bases, and 12 bases separated the two germline ends. Looked up from germline, CDR1 is DFQATT and CDR2 is SNEGSKA (reference sequence). The CDR3 spans 11 residues.

The chain employs TRBV2 and TRBJ2-3; tentative D call: TRBD2 (6 bases). CDR1 and CDR2 from the germline V gene are SNHLY and FYNNEI. With 6 bases removed from V and 3 bases from J, the gap between germline ends came to 19 bases. This CDR3 is 16 amino acids long. The CDR3 sequence: CASSASPGVMTDTQYF. In DNA form, the CDR3 reads TGTGCCAGCAGCGCGTCCCCGGGGGTGATGACAGATACGCAGTATTTT.

The chain uses TRBV18 and TRBJ1-5; D is unresolved. Germline V CDR1 and CDR2: KGHSH, LQKENI. Trimming pared 3 bases from V and 0 bases from J, leaving 9 bases between. The CDR3 runs 15 residues. CDR3 sequence: CASSPTGYSNQPQHF. The CDR3 region has the DNA TGTGCCAGCTCACCGACGGGTTATAGCAATCAGCCCCAGCATTTT.

This clone was observed once. This rearrangement joins TRBV7-9 to TRBJ2-7; D remains unclear. The germline V gene encodes CDR1 SEHNR and CDR2 FQNEAQ (reference sequence). The V end was cut by 3 bases, the J end by 6 bases, with 6 bases between. The CDR3 runs to 11 residues. CDR3 nucleotides: TGTGCCAGCAGCTTTGACTTCGAGCAGTACTTC. The encoded protein is CASSFDFEQYF.